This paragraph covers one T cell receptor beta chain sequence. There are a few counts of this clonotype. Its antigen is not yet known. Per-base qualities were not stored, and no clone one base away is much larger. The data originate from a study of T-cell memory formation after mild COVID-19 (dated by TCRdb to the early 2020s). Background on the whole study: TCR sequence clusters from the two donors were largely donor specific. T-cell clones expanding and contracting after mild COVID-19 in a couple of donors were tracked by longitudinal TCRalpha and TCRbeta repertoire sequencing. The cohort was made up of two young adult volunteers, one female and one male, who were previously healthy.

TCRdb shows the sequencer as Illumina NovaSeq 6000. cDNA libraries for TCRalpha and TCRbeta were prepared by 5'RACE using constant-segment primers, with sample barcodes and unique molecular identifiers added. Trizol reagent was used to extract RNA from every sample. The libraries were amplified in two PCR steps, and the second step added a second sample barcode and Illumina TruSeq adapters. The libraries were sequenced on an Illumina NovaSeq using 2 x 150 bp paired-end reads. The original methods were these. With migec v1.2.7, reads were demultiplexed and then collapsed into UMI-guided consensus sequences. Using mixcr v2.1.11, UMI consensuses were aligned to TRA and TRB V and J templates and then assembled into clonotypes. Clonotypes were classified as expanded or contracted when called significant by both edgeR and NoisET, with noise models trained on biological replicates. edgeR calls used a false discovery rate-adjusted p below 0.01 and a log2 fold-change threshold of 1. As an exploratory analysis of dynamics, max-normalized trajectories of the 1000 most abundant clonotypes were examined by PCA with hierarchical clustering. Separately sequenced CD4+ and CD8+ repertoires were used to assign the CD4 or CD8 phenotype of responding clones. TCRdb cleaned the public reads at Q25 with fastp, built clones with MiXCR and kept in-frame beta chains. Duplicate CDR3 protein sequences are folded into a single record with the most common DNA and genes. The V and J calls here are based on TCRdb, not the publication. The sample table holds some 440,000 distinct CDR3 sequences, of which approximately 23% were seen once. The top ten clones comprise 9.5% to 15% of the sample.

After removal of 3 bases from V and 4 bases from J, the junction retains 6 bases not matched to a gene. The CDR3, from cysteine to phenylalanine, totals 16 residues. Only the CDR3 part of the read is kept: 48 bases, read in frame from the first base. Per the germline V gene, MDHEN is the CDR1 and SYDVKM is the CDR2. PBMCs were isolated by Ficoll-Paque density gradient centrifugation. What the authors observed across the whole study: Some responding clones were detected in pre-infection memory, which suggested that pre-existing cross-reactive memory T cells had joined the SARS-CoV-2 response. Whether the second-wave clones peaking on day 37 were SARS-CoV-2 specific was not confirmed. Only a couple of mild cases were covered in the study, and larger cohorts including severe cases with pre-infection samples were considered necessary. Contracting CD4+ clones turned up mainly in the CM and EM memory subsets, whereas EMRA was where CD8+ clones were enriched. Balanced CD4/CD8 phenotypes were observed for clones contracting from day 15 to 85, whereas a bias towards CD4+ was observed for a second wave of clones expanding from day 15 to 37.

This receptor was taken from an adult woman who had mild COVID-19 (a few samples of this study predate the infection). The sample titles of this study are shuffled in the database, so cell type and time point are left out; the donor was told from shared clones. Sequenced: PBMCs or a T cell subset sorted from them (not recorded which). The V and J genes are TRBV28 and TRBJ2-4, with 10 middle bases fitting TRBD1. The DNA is TGTGCCAGCAGTTTCAGGACAGGGGGAAAGAAAAACATTCAGTACTTC. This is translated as CASSFRTGGKKNIQYF.